The clone carrying this T cell receptor (beta chain) was seen many times. Antigen: not known. The data are from a study of identical twins. Template switching, a step in the protocol, added a universal primer site, and cDNA carried unique molecular identifiers. Via MiXCR, TCRdb re-called the 5' RACE reads, giving one row per CDR3 protein. The table includes 500,000 to 550,000 distinct CDR3 sequences, 20% to 25% detected once. Regarding the study as a whole: Instead of following the same donors, the conclusions were based on cross-sectional statistical analysis.

V was trimmed by 4 bases and J by 8 bases, leaving 18 bases between them. CDR3 length: 15 amino acids. Germline V gene data show CDR1 as DFQATT and CDR2 as SNEGSKA (reference sequence). This sample also appeared in a second study, on T cells expressing NK-cell markers.

The chain carries TRBV20-1 and TRBJ1-6; perhaps TRBD1 as D (5 bases). The sequence came from a woman younger than 30 in good health. The sequencing input was CD4+ T cells sorted from blood. As DNA, the CDR3 is TGCAGTGCTAAGACAACAGGAGGAATGGATTCACCCCTCCACTTT. Translated: CSAKTTGGMDSPLHF.